These 23 T cell receptor beta chains were sequenced from one sample in a study of T cells expressing NK-cell markers. For each CDR3 protein, TCRdb gives one entry from its re-call of the 5' RACE reads, without DNA. The repertoire shows 400,000 to 550,000 distinct CDR3 sequences; the top ten hold 7.3%. Sequenced sample: blood T cells: a sorted CD56 or NKG2C T cell subset, CD4+ or CD8+ T cells, or bulk PBMC T cells (not recorded which). Receptors originate from a woman between 18 and 75 years old in good health.

The chain couples TRBV5-1 to TRBJ1-1; with no DNA, the TCRdb D assignment of TRBD1 cannot be verified. Germline-derived CDR1 and CDR2 are SGHRS and YFSETQ. The CDR3 is made up of 15 amino acids. The CDR3 is CASSLLGQPNTEAFF.

The chain couples TRBV4-2 to TRBJ2-2. The length of the CDR3 is 15 residues. The V gene's germline CDR1 is LGHNA and CDR2 YNFKEQ. This CDR3 is CASSQSRFNTGELFF.

V gene TRBV6-1 combines with J gene TRBJ2-3; TCRdb outputs TRBD2, but without DNA this stays unchecked. Germline V gene sequence: CDR1 MNHNS, CDR2 SASEGT. This CDR3 is built from 13 residues. The CDR3 reads CASRPTRLDTQYF.

This chain uses TRBV5-4 with TRBJ2-2; TCRdb lists TRBD2, though no DNA is available to test this call. This CDR3 region has 16 residues. CDR1 is SGHNT and CDR2 is YYREEE in the germline V gene (reference sequence). The CDR3 sequence is CASSLYGLTNTGELFF.

The CDR3 here is CASSLEQGVTNEKLFF. The genes are TRBV7-2 and TRBJ1-4; with no DNA, the TCRdb D assignment of TRBD1 cannot be verified. This CDR3 region has 16 residues. Germline loops: CDR1 SGHTA, CDR2 FQGNSA. Combining the CDR3 with reference TRBV7-2 and TRBJ1-4 gives the whole variable domain GAGVSQSPSNKVTEKGKDVELRCDPISGHTALYWYRQSLGQGLEFLIYFQGNSAPDKSGLPSDRFSAERTGGSVSTLTIQRTQQEDSAVYLCASSLEQGVTNEKLFFGSGTQLSVL.

J is TRBJ1-1 and V is TRBV20-1; TCRdb designates TRBD1, a call that cannot be tested without DNA. CDR1 and CDR2 from the germline V gene are DFQATT and SNEGSKA (reference sequence). The CDR3 spans 16 residues. CDR3 protein: CSARDRTRGTNTEAFF.

The V gene is TRBV19, the J gene TRBJ1-5; TCRdb gives TRBD1 as the D gene, but with no DNA this cannot be confirmed. The CDR3 length is 15 residues. Looked up from germline, CDR1 is LNHDA and CDR2 is SQIVND (reference sequence). The CDR3 loop is CASSIDGGLNQPQHF. Full variable domain (outside the CDR3, taken from reference TRBV19 and TRBJ1-5): DGGITQSPKYLFRKEGQNVTLSCEQNLNHDAMYWYRQDPGQGLRLIYYSQIVNDFQKGDIAEGYSVSREKKESFPLTVTSAQKNPTAFYLCASSIDGGLNQPQHFGDGTRLSIL.

The genes are TRBV5-6 and TRBJ2-4. The V gene's germline CDR1 is SGHDT and CDR2 YYEEEE. The CDR3 runs to 14 residues. CDR3 protein: CASSFRLAKNIQYF. Together with reference TRBV5-6 and TRBJ2-4, the CDR3 gives the full variable domain: DAGVTQSPTHLIKTRGQQVTLRCSPKSGHDTVSWYQQALGQGPQFIFQYYEEEERQRGNFPDRFSGHQFPNYSSELNVNALLLGDSALYLCASSFRLAKNIQYFGAGTRLSVL.

J is TRBJ2-6 and V is TRBV15. Germline assignment: CDR1 LNHNV and CDR2 YYDKDF (reference sequence). The CDR3 is 15 amino acids. The CDR3 protein is CATSRDGSRANVLTF. Full variable domain (rest looked up from reference TRBV15 and TRBJ2-6): DAMVIQNPRYQVTQFGKPVTLSCSQTLNHNVMYWYQQKSSQAPKLLFHYYDKDFNNEADTPDNFQSRRPNTSFCFLDIRSPGLGDTAMYLCATSRDGSRANVLTFGAGSRLTVL.

The chain's CDR3 is CASSESEYNEQFF. The chain links TRBV10-1 to TRBJ2-1. The CDR3 is 13 residues long. Germline values: CDR1 WNHNN, CDR2 SYGVQD (reference sequence).

The rearrangement joins TRBV19 to TRBJ2-1. The germline CDR1 and CDR2 sequences are LNHDA and SQIVND (reference sequence). CDR3 length equals 13 residues. CDR3 region: CASSIGLSNEQFF.

The chain carries TRBV20-1 and TRBJ2-7; TCRdb gives TRBD2 as the D gene, but with no DNA this cannot be confirmed. There are 14 residues in the CDR3. Germline CDR1 reads DFQATT; CDR2 reads SNEGSKA (reference sequence). The CDR3 loop is CSGNSGRAGGEQYF.

J is TRBJ1-3 and V is TRBV7-2. CDR1 is SGHTA, CDR2 FQGNSA, per germline. This CDR3 is built from 17 residues. The CDR3 sequence: CASSLAVTTSSGNTIYF.

The chain joins TRBV6-2 or TRBV6-3 to TRBJ2-1. CDR3 length: 15 residues. Germline V gene sequence: CDR1 MNHEY, CDR2 SVGEGT. The CDR3 sequence is CASSYVAAVYNEQFF.

This sequence joins TRBV12-3 or TRBV12-4 and TRBJ2-1; there is no DNA to check the TCRdb D call of TRBD1. The CDR3 loop spans 14 amino acids. CDR3 amino acids: CASSPGQGGNEQFF.

V is TRBV5-6 and J is TRBJ1-1; TCRdb designates TRBD1, a call that cannot be tested without DNA. CDR1 SGHDT and CDR2 YYEEEE come from the germline V gene. The CDR3 loop spans 16 amino acids. The CDR3 reads CASSLDLMRGNTEAFF.

The chain uses TRBV30 and TRBJ2-3; TCRdb picks TRBD2, but there is no DNA to check that call. The CDR3 consists of 15 residues. The germline V gene has CDR1 GTSNPN and CDR2 SVGIG (reference sequence). The CDR3 is CAWSSGSGFADTQYF.

CDR3: CASSQRGGGETQYF. The chain recombines TRBV9 with TRBJ2-5; the D gene TCRdb calls, TRBD2, cannot be checked with no DNA. This CDR3 has 14 amino acids. The germline V gene encodes CDR1 SGDLS and CDR2 YYNGEE.

The V gene is TRBV12-3 or TRBV12-4, the J gene TRBJ1-2; the D call from TCRdb, TRBD1, cannot be confirmed without DNA. There are 17 residues in the CDR3. This CDR3 is CASSFPGWGKINYGYTF.

The chain carries TRBV12-3 or TRBV12-4 and TRBJ2-3; TCRdb's D gene call, TRBD1, goes unchecked for lack of DNA. The CDR3 extends over 15 amino acids. CDR3 protein: CASSLTGGHTDTQYF.

This chain links TRBV18 with TRBJ2-1; lacking DNA, the TRBD2 call made by TCRdb goes unchecked. Germline V lookup: CDR1 KGHSH, CDR2 LQKENI. This CDR3 is 13 amino acids long. The CDR3 here is CASSLGLENEQFF.

The chain combines TRBV20-1 with TRBJ2-5. This CDR3 has 11 residues. In germline, CDR1 is DFQATT, CDR2 SNEGSKA (reference sequence). The CDR3 sequence is CSVRWQETQYF.

V gene TRBV11-2 combines with J gene TRBJ2-3. Germline lookup yields CDR1 SGHAT and CDR2 FQNNGV. CDR3 length equals 13 residues. CDR3 amino acids: CASSFPTSDTQYF.